The sequence of this TCR beta chain was determined in a study of blood T cell repertoires in COVID-19. The overall study: Sources were T cells, B-cell-depleted T cells, or PBMCs; the material itself was cDNA or gDNA.

Participants spanned ages roughly 18 to 95 years and resided in about 24 US areas. Donors in Cohort 3 who had recovered were those with two negative PCRs, healthcare professional clearance, or resolution of their symptoms. The CDR3 is 15 amino acids. Germline CDR1 is SGHRS and CDR2 is YFSETQ. V lost 2 bases and J lost 1, with 7 bases in between. This clone was recorded once. Only in-frame clones appear in the TCRdb table, and some are missing; sequencing was by immunoSEQ multiplex PCR. The table shows about 150,000 clones, with 75% to 90% occurring only once. The chain combines TRBV5-1 with TRBJ2-6; no firm D call. The sequence came from a man aged 50 to 60 who had recovered from COVID-19. Sequencing was performed on PBMCs or T cells enriched from blood (not recorded which). The CDR3 nucleotides read TGCGCCAGCAGCTTAACAGCTTCTGGGGCCAACGTCCTGACTTTC. It encodes CASSLTASGANVLTF.